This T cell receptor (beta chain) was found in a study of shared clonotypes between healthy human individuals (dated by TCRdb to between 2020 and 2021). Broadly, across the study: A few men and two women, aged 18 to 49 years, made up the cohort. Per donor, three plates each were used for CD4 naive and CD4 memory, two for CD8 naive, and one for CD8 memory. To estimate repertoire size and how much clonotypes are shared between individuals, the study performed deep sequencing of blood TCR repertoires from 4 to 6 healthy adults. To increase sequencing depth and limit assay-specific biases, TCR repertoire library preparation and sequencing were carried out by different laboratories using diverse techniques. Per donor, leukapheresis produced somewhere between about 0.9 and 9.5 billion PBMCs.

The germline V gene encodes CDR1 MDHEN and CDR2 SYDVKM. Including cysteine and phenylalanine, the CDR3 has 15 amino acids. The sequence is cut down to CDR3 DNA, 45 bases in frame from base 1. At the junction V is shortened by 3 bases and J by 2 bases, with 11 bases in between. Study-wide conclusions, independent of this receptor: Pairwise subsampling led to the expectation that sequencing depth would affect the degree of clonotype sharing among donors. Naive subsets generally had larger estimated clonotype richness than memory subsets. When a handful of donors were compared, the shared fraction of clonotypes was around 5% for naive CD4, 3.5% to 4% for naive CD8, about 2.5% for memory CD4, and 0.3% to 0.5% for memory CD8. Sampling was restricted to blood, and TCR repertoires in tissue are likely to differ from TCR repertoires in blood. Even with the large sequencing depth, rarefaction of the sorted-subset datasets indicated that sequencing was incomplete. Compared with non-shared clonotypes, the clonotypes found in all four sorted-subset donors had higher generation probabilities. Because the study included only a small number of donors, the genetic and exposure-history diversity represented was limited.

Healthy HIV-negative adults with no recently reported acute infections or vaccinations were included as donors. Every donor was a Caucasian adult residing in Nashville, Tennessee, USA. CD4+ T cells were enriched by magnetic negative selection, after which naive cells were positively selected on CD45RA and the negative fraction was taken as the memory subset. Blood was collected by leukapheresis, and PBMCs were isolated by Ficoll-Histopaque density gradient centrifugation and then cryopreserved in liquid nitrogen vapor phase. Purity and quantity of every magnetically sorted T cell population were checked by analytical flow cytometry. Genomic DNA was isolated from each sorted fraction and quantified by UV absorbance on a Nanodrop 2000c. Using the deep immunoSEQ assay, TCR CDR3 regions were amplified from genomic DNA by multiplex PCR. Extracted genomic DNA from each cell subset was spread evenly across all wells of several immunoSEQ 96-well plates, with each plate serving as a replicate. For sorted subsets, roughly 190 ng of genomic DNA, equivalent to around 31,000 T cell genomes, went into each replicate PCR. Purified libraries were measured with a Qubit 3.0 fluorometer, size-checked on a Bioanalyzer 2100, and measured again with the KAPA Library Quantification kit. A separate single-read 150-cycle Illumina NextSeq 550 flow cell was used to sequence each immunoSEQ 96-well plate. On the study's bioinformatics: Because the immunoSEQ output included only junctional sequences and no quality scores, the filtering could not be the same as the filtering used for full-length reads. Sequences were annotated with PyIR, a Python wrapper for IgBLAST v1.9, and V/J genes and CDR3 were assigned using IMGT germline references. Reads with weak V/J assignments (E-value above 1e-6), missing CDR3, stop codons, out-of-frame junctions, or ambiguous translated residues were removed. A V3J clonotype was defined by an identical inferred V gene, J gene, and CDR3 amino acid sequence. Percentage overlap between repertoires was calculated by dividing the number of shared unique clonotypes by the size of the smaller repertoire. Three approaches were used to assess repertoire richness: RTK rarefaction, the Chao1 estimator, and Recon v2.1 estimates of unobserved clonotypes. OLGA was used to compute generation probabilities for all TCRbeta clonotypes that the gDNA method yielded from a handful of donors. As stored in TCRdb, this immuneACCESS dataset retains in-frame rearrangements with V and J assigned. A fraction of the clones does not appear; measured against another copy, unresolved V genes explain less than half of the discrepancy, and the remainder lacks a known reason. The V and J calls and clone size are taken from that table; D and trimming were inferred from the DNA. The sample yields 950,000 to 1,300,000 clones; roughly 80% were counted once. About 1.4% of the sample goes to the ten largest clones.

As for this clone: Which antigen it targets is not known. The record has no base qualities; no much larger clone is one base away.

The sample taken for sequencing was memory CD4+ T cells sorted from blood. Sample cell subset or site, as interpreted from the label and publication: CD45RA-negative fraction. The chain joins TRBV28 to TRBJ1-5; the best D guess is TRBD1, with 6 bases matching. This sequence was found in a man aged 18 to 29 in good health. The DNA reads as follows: TGTGCCAGCAGTTTGCGGACAGTCGGCAATCAGCCCCAGCATTTT. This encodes CASSLRTVGNQPQHF.